This T cell receptor beta chain was identified in a study of blood T cell repertoires in COVID-19. Study as a whole: The origin of the acute and convalescent COVID-19 samples was the United States, Italy and Spain. The cDNA or gDNA used as material had been derived from T cells, B-cell-depleted T cells, or PBMCs.

In the original analysis: Reference gene primer amplification gave estimated nucleated cell counts. Measured with immunoSEQ multiplex PCR; TCRdb has only the in-frame clones, and not every one. V and J calls and clone size are given by that table; D and trimming were obtained from the DNA. The data contain about 150,000 clones, 75% to 90% of them singletons. CDR3 length: 18 residues. V shed 0 bases and J shed 0 bases, with 15 bases lying between them. The germline V gene has CDR1 MGHRA and CDR2 YSYEKL. The sample was peripheral blood. This chain links TRBV4-1 with TRBJ1-3; weak D call: TRBD1 (5 bases). This receptor was obtained from an older woman with active COVID-19. The CDR3 spells CASSQESRQQTSGNTIYF. For the CDR3, the DNA is TGCGCCAGCAGCCAAGAATCCAGACAGCAAACCTCTGGAAACACCATATATTTT.